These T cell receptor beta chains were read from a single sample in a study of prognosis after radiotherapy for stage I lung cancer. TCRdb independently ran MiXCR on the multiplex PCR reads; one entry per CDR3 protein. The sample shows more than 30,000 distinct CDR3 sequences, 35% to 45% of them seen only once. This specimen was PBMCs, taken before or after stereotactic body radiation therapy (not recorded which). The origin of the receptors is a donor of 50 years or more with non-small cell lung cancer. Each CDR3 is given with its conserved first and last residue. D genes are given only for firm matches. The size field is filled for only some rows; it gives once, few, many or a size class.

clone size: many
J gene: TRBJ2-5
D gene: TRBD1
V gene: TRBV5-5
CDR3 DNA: TGTGCCAGCAGCTTGAGGCCAGGGGGAGAAGAGACCCAGTACTTC
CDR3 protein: CASSLRPGGEETQYF

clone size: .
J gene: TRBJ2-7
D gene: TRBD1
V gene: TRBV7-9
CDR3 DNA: TGTGCCAGCAGCCCAGGGACAGGGCCCTACGAGCAGTACTTC
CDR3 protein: CASSPGTGPYEQYF

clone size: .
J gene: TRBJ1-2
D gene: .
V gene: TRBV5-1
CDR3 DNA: TGCGCCAGCAGCTTGTCGGGGCAGGACTATGGCTACACCTTC
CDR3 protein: CASSLSGQDYGYTF

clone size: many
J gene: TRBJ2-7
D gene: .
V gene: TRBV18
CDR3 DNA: TGTGCCAGCTCACCAGGAACAGTGGGCTACGAGCAGTACTTC
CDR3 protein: CASSPGTVGYEQYF

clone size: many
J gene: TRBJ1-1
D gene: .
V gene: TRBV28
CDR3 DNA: TGTGCCAGCAGTTTATGGGACAGCCTGAACACTGAAGCTTTCTTT
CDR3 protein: CASSLWDSLNTEAFF

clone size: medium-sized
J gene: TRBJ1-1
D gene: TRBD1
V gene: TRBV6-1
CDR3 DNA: TGTGCCAGCAGGGGACAGGGAAAGAACACTGAAGCTTTCTTT
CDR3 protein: CASRGQGKNTEAFF

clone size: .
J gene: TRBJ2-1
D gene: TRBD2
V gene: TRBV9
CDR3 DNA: TGTGCCAGCAGCCCGGGACTAGCGGGGGGTGAGCAGTTCTTC
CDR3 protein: CASSPGLAGGEQFF

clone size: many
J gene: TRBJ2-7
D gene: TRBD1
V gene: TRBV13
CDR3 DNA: TGTGCCAGCAGCTTGGAGACAGGGACGTACGAGCAGTACTTC
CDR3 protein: CASSLETGTYEQYF

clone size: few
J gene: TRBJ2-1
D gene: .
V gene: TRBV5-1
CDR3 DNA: TGCGCCAGCAGTTCGGGCAGTACTTACAATGAGCAGTTCTTC
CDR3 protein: CASSSGSTYNEQFF

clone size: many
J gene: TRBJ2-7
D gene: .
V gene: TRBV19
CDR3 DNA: TGTGCCAGTAGTATGAGGCCTCTAACGGATCGGTACTTC
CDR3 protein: CASSMRPLTDRYF

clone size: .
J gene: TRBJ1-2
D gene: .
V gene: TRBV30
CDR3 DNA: TGTGCCTGGATCGTAGGGTACAGACTGGGGTTGGCTGGCTACACCTTC
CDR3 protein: CAWIVGYRLGLAGYTF

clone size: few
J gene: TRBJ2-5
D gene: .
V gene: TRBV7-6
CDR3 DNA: TGTGCCAGCAGCTTAGATCCCCCCGGGGTAGCGGCCGATGACGGGACCCAGTACTTC
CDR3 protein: CASSLDPPGVAADDGTQYF

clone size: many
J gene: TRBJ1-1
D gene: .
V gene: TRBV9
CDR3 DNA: TGTGCCAGCAGCGTAAGCCTGGCTATGAACACTGAAGCTTTCTTT
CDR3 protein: CASSVSLAMNTEAFF

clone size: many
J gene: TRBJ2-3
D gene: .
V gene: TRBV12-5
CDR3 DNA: TGTGCTAGTGGTTTGGTATCGGGTAATACGCAGTATTTT
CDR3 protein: CASGLVSGNTQYF

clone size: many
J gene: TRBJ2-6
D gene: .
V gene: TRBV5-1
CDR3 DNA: TGCGCCAGCAGCTTGGGGGCAACAGGCTCTGGGGCCAACGTCCTGACTTTC
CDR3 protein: CASSLGATGSGANVLTF

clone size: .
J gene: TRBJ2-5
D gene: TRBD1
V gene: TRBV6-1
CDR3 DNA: TGTGCCAGCAGCCGGGACAGGGAAGAGACCCAGTACTTC
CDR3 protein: CASSRDREETQYF

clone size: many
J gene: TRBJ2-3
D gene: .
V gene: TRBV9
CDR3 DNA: TGTGCCAGCAGCCCAGTGGGGGGGGGGGCCGCAGATACGCAGTATTTT
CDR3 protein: CASSPVGGGAADTQYF

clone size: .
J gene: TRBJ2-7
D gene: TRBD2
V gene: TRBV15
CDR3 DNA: TGTGCCACCAGCAGAAGCGGGAAAATAGACGAGCAGTACTTC
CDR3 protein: CATSRSGKIDEQYF

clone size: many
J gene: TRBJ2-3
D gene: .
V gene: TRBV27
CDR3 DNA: TGTGCCAGCAGGAGGCGAGCGTCGGGTACTAGCACAGATACGCAGTATTTT
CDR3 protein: CASRRRASGTSTDTQYF

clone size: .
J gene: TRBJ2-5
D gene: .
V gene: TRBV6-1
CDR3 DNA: TGTGCCAGCAGTGAATATTTAACAGTGGTCTGGGGGACCCAGTACTTC
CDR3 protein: CASSEYLTVVWGTQYF

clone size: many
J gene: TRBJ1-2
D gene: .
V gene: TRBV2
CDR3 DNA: TGTGCCAGCAGTGAAAACGGCGTCCCCTATGGCTACACCTTC
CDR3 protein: CASSENGVPYGYTF

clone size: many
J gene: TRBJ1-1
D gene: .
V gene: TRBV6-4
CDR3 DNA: TGTGCCAGCAGTCCAAACGAGTGGGAGTCGAACACTGAAGCTTTCTTT
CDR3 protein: CASSPNEWESNTEAFF

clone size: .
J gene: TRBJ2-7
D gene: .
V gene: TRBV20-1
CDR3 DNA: TGCAGTGTTACCAGGGTCTACGAGCAGTACTTC
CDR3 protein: CSVTRVYEQYF

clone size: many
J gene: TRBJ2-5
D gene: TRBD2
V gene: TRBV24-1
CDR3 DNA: TGTGCCACGGCGGGGGGCCCAGTTGGCCAAGAGACCCAGTACTTC
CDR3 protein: CATAGGPVGQETQYF